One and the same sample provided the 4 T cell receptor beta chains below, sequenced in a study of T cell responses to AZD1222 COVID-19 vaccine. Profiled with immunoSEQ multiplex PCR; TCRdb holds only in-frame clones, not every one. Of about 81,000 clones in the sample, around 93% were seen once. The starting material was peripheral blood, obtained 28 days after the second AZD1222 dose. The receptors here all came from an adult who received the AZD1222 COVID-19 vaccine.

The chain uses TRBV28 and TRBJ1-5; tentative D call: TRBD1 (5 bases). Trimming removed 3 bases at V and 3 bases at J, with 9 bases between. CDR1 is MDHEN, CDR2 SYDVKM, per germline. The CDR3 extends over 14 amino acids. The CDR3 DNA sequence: TGTGCCAGCAGTTTGGGGCAGCCCAATCAGCCCCAGCATTTT. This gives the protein CASSLGQPNQPQHF.

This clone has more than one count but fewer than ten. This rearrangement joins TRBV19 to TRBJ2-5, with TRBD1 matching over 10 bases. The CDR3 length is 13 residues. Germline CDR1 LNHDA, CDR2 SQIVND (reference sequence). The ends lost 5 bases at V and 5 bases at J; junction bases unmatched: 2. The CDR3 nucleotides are TGTGCCAGTAGTCTGGGACAGGGGGAGACCCAGTACTTC. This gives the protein CASSLGQGETQYF.

The CDR3 DNA reads TGTGCCAGCAGCGATCGAACCTACGAGCAGTACTTC. It yields the protein CASSDRTYEQYF. The chain joins TRBV5-8 to TRBJ2-7; D unresolved. The CDR3 extends over 12 amino acids. Germline CDR1 SGHTS, CDR2 YDEGEE. Trimming removed 4 bases at V and 2 bases at J, with 7 bases between.

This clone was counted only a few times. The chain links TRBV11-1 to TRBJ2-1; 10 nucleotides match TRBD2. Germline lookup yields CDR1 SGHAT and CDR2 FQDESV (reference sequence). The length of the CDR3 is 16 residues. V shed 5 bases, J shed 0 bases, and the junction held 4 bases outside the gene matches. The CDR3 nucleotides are TGTGCCAGCAGCGCCTCTAGCGGGAGCTCCTACAATGAGCAGTTCTTC. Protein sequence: CASSASSGSSYNEQFF.